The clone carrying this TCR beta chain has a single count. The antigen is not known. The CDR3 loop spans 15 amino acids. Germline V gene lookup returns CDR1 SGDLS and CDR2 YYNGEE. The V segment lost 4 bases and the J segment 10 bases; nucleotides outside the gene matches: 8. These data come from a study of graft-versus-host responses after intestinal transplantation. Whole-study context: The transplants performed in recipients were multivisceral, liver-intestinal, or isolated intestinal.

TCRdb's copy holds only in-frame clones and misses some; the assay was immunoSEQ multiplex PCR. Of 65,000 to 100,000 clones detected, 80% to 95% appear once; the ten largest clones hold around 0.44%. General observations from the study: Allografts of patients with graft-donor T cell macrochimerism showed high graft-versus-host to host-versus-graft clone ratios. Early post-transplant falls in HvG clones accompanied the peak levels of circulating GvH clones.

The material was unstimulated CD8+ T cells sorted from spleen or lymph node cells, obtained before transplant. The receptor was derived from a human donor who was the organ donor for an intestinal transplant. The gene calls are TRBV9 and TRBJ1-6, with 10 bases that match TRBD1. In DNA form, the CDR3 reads TGTGCCAGCAGCCCCAGTGGACAGGGGGGATCACCCCTCCACTTT. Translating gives CASSPSGQGGSPLHF.